This T cell receptor (beta chain) stems from a study of shared clonotypes between healthy human individuals. Study outcomes and limitations: Non-shared clonotypes displayed generation probabilities falling below those of clonotypes present in all four donors. It was observed that roughly 5% of naive CD4 clonotypes were shared across several donors.

This clone was seen a single time. The antigen remains unidentified. Division of CD4+ cells produced a CD45RA+ naive subset and a CD45RA-negative memory subset. TCRdb's copy holds only in-frame clones and misses some; the assay was immunoSEQ multiplex PCR. The sample lists over a million clones, 95% to 99% occurring once. Deletions cut 8 bases from V and 4 bases from J, with 20 bases between. Per germline, CDR1 SEHNR and CDR2 FQNEAQ (reference sequence). This CDR3 contains 16 residues. This clonotype was sampled from a man younger than 40 in good health. The chain employs TRBV7-9 and TRBJ2-2, with D perhaps assigned TRBD1 or TRBD2 (6 bases each). The specimen sequenced was naive CD4+ T cells sorted from blood. Subset specified: CD45RA+ positively selected. The CDR3 sequence: CASRGREVVSTGELFF. The CDR3 bases are TGTGCCAGCCGGGGGCGGGAAGTTGTTTCCACCGGGGAGCTGTTTTTT.